The 8 T cell receptor beta chains below were found in one sample sequenced in a study of beta chain features in type 1 diabetes. The entirety of the isolated RNA underwent reverse transcription, so expressed TCRB transcripts were sequenced. Sequencing was performed with immunoSEQ multiplex PCR; in TCRdb, only in-frame clones are kept and a portion is missing. This sample has 350,000 to 450,000 clones, with about 14% found just once. Sequences were obtained from naive CD4+ T cells from blood. The receptors here all came from a woman aged 18-35 years in good health.

V gene TRBV28 combines with J gene TRBJ2-1, with a possible D match to TRBD2 (5 bases). Germline V gene sequence: CDR1 MDHEN, CDR2 SYDVKM. The V and J ends lost 6 bases and 6 bases respectively, with 9 bases between them. The CDR3 covers 12 residues. The chain's CDR3 is CASREAVNEQFF. The DNA for the CDR3 is TGTGCCAGCAGGGAAGCGGTCAATGAGCAGTTCTTC.

The chain is built from TRBV7-3 and TRBJ2-2; TRBD2 agrees at 14 bases. Germline V gene lookup returns CDR1 SGHTA and CDR2 FQGTGA. The CDR3 extends over 18 amino acids. The J segment lost 6 bases and the V segment lost 5 bases, leaving 11 bases of the junction unmatched. CDR3 in DNA: TGTGCCAGCAGCCTCTCTCCGGGGACTAGCGGGAGAGCCGGGGAGCTGTTTTTT. Translation: CASSLSPGTSGRAGELFF.

This clone has just a few counts. The rearrangement links TRBV6-5 to TRBJ2-7, with a weak D call TRBD2 (6 bases). The ends were cut back, 6 bases at V and 2 bases at J, with 17 bases in the middle. CDR1 and CDR2 from the germline V gene are MNHEY and SVGAGI. The CDR3 spans 15 residues. Written as DNA, the CDR3 is TGTGCCAGCAGCACGGGGGAGGCGGGAACCTACGAGCAGTACTTC. Its protein is CASSTGEAGTYEQYF.

V and J are TRBV18 and TRBJ1-2; TRBD1 matches 9 bases. Germline V CDR1 and CDR2: KGHSH, LQKENI. The CDR3 has 15 amino acids. The V gene end was trimmed by 3 bases and the J gene end by 2 bases; junction bases not matched to a gene: 4. The CDR3 sequence: CASSPGQGQNYGYTF. The CDR3 DNA is TGTGCCAGCTCACCGGGACAGGGACAAAACTATGGCTACACCTTC.

Of note for this clone: Within the sample, other DNA sequences also encode this same CDR3. The V gene is TRBV15, the J gene TRBJ2-7, with no clear D. CDR3 size: 13 residues. Germline CDR1 and CDR2: LNHNV and YYDKDF (reference sequence). The germline V and J ends were trimmed by 0 bases and 2 bases, with 5 bases remaining between them. The CDR3 DNA reads TGTGCCACCAGCAGAGACCTAACCTACGAGCAGTACTTC. Translated, it gives CATSRDLTYEQYF.

The sample holds a few counts of this clone. Additional DNA sequences in this sample encode the identical CDR3. The chain has TRBV28 and TRBJ1-5; D gene uncertain. The CDR3 runs 15 residues. V was pared by 2 bases and J by 0 bases, with 8 bases between. CDR1 MDHEN and CDR2 SYDVKM come from the germline V gene. The CDR3 loop reads CASSLPGNSNQPQHF. The CDR3 DNA reads as TGTGCCAGCAGTTTACCGGGTAATAGCAATCAGCCCCAGCATTTT.

This clone came up a few times. V and J are TRBV28 and TRBJ2-1, with D maybe TRBD2 (6 bases). Trimming cost V 4 bases and J 0 bases, with 10 bases left between them. Germline CDR1 is MDHEN and CDR2 is SYDVKM. This CDR3 has 15 residues. The CDR3 loop reads CASSSAGSSYNEQFF. The CDR3 bases are TGTGCCAGCAGTTCCGCGGGGAGCTCCTACAATGAGCAGTTCTTC.

This sequence joins TRBV25-1 and TRBJ2-1; D perhaps matches TRBD2 (6 bases). Germline assignment: CDR1 MGHDK and CDR2 SYGVNS. The ends were cut back, 6 bases at V and 3 bases at J, with 18 bases in the middle. There are 16 residues in the CDR3. The DNA for the CDR3 is TGTGCCAGCAGGGGCGGGTCGGGAGACCTCTACAATGAGCAGTTCTTC. It yields the protein CASRGGSGDLYNEQFF.